Given below is one TCR beta chain in context. The specificity of this receptor is unknown. The read comes to an end 3 residues before the CDR3 does, leaving the germline J gene to fill in the end. TCR beta CDR3 regions were amplified by multiplex PCR from an average of roughly 1,200 ng genomic DNA per sample using the immunoSEQ assay. The assay corrected primer bias using a complete synthetic TCR repertoire to establish an amplification baseline. Amplicons were sequenced on the Illumina platform. Turning to the authors' computational methods: Sequences were error-corrected by clustering with frequency ratios and a modified nearest-neighbor algorithm and were then analyzed in the immunoSEQ Analyzer with IMGT gene definitions. TCR richness and evenness were averaged over 20 rarefaction repeats at each rarefaction depth, excluding samples with fewer sequences than the depth. V, D and J gene relative abundances were compared between groups with Wilcoxon rank sum tests, applying FDR correction. For the blinded duplicates, the intraclass correlation was 95.6% for TCR richness and averaged around 81% across some 66 gene segments. The table was pulled from immuneACCESS by TCRdb, which kept in-frame rearrangements only. Such tables lose some clones; where checked, under half of the loss comes from unresolved V genes, and the rest has no known cause. Clone size and V and J calls were adopted from that table, with D and trimming inferred from the DNA. The sample's clone listing holds 23,000 or so clones. 2.7% of the sample belongs to the ten largest clones.

This entry belongs to a study of T cells in women clearing cervical HPV infection (dated by TCRdb to about 2018). About the investigation overall: The cases were 20 to 25 women with histologically confirmed HPV16-related CIN3 or worse, and 2 of these cases were invasive cancers. Case blood was taken at the visit when the lesion was first identified, whereas control blood was taken when infection was no longer detected. As quality controls, five blinded duplicates were added to each group, bringing the total to roughly 60 samples made up of around 50 participants and 10 or so replicates. Among cases, blood sampling came a median of roughly 150 days after lesion detection, with an interquartile range of roughly 80 to 220 days. Cases had a median age of around 34 years compared with just over 37 for controls, and baseline characteristics showed no significant differences between the groups. In the parent cohort, some 10,000 women aged 18 or older were enrolled in Guanacaste, Costa Rica, during about 1992 to 1994 and were followed for less than 8 years. Because only a few women had HLA typing data, the possibility that HLA type acted as a confounder could not be ruled out. Nested within Costa Rica's Guanacaste HPV Natural History Study, an exploratory proof-of-principle case-control study compared TCR repertoires across cervical HPV16 outcomes. Cases and controls were matched on year of sample collection and on age within five years. The 20 to 25 controls were women who cleared a single incident HPV16 infection within 12 months without developing precancer or cancer. Results and caveats for the whole study, not just this receptor: By combining richness with V gene abundances, random forest classifiers separated cases from controls with an estimated AUC of roughly 0.8. CIN3+ cases had significantly higher TCR repertoire richness than controls across sequencing depths, but evenness did not differ between the groups. Whether associations preceded infection or resulted from infection could not be shown with the cross-sectional design, and effector/memory subsets and HPV-specific T cells were not isolated. Cases had lower TRBV6-7 relative abundance than controls (0.11% versus 0.16%; Bonferroni P = 0.0008). Because the number of T cells in each sample was unknown, differences in richness could reflect differing T-cell content rather than repertoire biology.

The CDR3 runs 13 amino acids, cysteine and phenylalanine included. Part of the CDR3 DNA is given, 30 bases translated from base 1. CDR1 and CDR2, looked up from the germline V gene, are SGHAT and FQNNGV. The V end loses 2 bases and the J end loses 2 bases, and a stretch of 6 bases separates them. Every participant had a single incident cervical HPV16 infection, and prevalent HPV16 infections were excluded. Cervical HPV DNA was detected by MY09/MY11 PCR, and genotyping was performed by dot-blot hybridization. Fifteen mL of heparinized blood were centrifuged, and the buffy coat was aliquoted, frozen at -30°C, then stored at -80°C. QIAGEN kits were used to extract genomic DNA from buffy coat specimens.

Recombination connected TRBV11-2 to TRBJ2-5; the D gene is not confidently resolved. The sequence derives from a woman aged 18-70 years with a cervical HPV16 infection that either progressed to CIN3+ or cleared (not recorded which). Sequencing was done on a sample of blood buffy coat. CDR3 loop: CASSLNTQETQYF. CDR3 DNA, as far as it was read: TGTGCCAGCAGCTTAAACACACAAGAGACC.